This T cell receptor beta chain originates from a study of OX40 agonist ivuxolimab in advanced cancers. Background on the whole study: The costimulatory receptor OX40 (CD134) was targeted by ivuxolimab, a fully human IgG2 agonistic monoclonal antibody. The paper covers the monotherapy dose-escalation part of the phase I ivuxolimab trial, which included N of about 50 patients. The purpose of peripheral TCRbeta sequencing was to test whether ivuxolimab changed TCR sequence diversity and led to clonal T-cell expansion. Prior anti-PD-1, anti-PD-L1 or anti-CTLA-4 therapy was permitted, and checkpoint inhibitors had been received by about 37% of dose-escalation patients. Of the approximately 50 dose-escalation patients, hepatocellular carcinoma was present in roughly 19, melanoma in roughly 15, renal cell carcinoma in 9 and head and neck cancer in 9. Intravenous ivuxolimab was administered to patients every 2 weeks at six dose levels: 0.01, 0.1, 0.3, 1.5, 3 and 10 mg/kg. The dose-escalation cohort was almost 85% male with a mean age of approximately 60 years, ranging from 23 to 79. Partial responses occurred in three dose-escalation patients, of whom one had hepatocellular carcinoma and two had cutaneous melanoma.

To sequence the TCRbeta CDR3 region, genomic DNA was isolated from the sorted cells. The immunoSEQ Assay was used for sequencing of TCRbeta CDR3 regions. The source is immuneACCESS, and TCRdb retained only in-frame sequences with V and J called. Part of the clones is not carried over; for the studies checked, unresolved V genes explain less than half of this, and the remainder is unexplained. The sample yields tens of thousands of clones; 80% to 95% were counted once. The ten largest clonotypes hold approximately 3.8% of the sample. Summary of the overall study and its limitations: In the 0.1-3.0 mg/kg groups, partial responders were among the patients with the lowest normalized peripheral clonal expansion, particularly in CD8+ T cells. On average, CD8+ T cells showed more expanded clones than CD4+ T cells after ivuxolimab. Low levels of normalized T-cell clonal expansion were also seen in some patients who did not respond. The antigen specificity of the clonally expanded peripheral T cells was not determined. At doses of 0.1 to 3.0 mg/kg, clonal expansion of both CD4+ and CD8+ blood T cells was observed from baseline to week 6.

CDR1 and CDR2 were assigned from the germline V gene (reference sequence) as SGHNT and YYREEE. Ends trimmed: V by 6 bases, J by 4 bases; bases unmatched to a gene: 8. The CDR3 holds 15 amino acids from the cysteine to the phenylalanine. Of the read, only the CDR3 DNA is kept; its 45 bases are in frame from base 1. The trial excluded patients who had a history of autoimmune disease or who were on systemic immunosuppression. Peripheral blood for TCR sequencing was collected from all dose cohorts at baseline, on cycle 4 day 1, and on cycle 7 day 1. The samples were drawn from a first-in-human, open-label, multicenter phase I dose-escalation trial of ivuxolimab. Adults with locally advanced or metastatic melanoma, renal cell, hepatocellular, or head and neck squamous cell carcinoma were enrolled in the trial. Before TCR sequencing, CD4+ T cells and CD8+ T cells from peripheral blood were sorted into separate populations.

For this clone: Its specific antigen is unknown. The input lacks base qualities; no much larger clone sits a single base away.

Source: CD4+ or CD8+ T cells sorted from blood, taken in a trial of the OX40 agonist ivuxolimab. This chain joins TRBV5-4 to TRBJ2-1, and 9 junctional nucleotides match TRBD1. The source of this sequence is an adult with an advanced solid tumor such as melanoma, head and neck, liver or kidney cancer. CDR3 reads: CASNSRGQGYNEQFF. The sequenced DNA: TGTGCCAGCAACTCCAGGGGACAGGGATACAATGAGCAGTTCTTC.